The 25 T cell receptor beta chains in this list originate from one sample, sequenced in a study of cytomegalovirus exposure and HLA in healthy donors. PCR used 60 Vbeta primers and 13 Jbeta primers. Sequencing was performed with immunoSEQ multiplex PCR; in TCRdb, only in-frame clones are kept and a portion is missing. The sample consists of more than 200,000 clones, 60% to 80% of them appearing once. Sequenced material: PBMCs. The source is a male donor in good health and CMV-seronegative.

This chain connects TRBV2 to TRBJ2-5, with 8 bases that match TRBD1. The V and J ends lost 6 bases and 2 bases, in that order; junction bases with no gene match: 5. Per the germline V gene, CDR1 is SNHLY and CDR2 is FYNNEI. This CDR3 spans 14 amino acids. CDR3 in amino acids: CASRLTGGQETQYF. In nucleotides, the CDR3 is TGTGCCAGCAGGCTCACAGGGGGACAAGAGACCCAGTACTTC.

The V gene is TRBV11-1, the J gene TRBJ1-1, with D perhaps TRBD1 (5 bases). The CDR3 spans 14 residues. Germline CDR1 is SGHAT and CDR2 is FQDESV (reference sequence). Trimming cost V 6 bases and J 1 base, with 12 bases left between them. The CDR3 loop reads CASSRDRRNTEAFF. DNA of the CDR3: TGTGCCAGCAGTCGCGACAGAAGGAACACTGAAGCTTTCTTT.

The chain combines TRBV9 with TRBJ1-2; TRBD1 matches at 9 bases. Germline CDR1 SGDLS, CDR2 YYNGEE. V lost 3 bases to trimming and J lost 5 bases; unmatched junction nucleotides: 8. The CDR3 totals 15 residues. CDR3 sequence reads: CASSALDRGLYGYTF. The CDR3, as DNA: TGTGCCAGCAGCGCACTGGACAGGGGCCTTTATGGCTACACCTTC. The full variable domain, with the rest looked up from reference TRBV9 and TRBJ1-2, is DSGVTQTPKHLITATGQRVTLRCSPRSGDLSVYWYQQSLDQGLQFLIQYYNGEERAKGNILERFSAQQFPDLHSELNLSSLELGDSALYFCASSALDRGLYGYTFGSGTRLTVV.

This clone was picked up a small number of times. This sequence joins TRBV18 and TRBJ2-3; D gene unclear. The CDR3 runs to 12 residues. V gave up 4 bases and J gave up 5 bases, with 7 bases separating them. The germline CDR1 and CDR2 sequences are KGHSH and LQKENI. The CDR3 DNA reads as TGTGCCAGCTCACTTAAGCAAGATACGCAGTATTTT. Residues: CASSLKQDTQYF.

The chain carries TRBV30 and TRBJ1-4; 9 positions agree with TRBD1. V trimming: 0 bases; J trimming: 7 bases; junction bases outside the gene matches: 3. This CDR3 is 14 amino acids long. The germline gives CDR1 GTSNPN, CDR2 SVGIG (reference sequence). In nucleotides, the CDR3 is TGTGCCTGGAGTGTACAGGGGGCGAGTGAAAAACTGTTTTTT. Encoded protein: CAWSVQGASEKLFF. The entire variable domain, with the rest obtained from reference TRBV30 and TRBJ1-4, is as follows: SQTIHQWPATLVQPVGSPLSLECTVEGTSNPNLYWYRQAAGRGLQLLFYSVGIGQISSEVPQNLSASRPQDRQFILSSKKLLLSDSGFYLCAWSVQGASEKLFFGSGTQLSVL.

In DNA form, the CDR3 reads TGTGCCAGCAGCCCGCGACTAGCGGGGCCTCGGGAGCAGTACTTC. It codes for CASSPRLAGPREQYF. This chain joins TRBV4-2 and TRBJ2-7, with 11 bases lining up with TRBD2. CDR3 length equals 15 residues. Germline CDR1 is LGHNA and CDR2 is YNFKEQ. Trimming at V came to 4 bases and at J to 7 bases, leaving 9 bases not matched to a gene.

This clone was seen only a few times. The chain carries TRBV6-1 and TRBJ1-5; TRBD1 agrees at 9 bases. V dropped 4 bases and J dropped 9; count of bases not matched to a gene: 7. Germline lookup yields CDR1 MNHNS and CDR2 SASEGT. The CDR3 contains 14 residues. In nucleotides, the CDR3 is TGTGCCAGCAGTGTTGACAGGGGGGTTTTGCCCCAGCATTTT. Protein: CASSVDRGVLPQHF.

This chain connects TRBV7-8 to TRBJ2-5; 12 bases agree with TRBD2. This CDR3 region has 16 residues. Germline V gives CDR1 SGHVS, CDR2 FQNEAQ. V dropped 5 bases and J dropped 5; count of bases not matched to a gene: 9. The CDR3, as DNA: TGTGCCAGCAGCCCTCTAGCGGGGGGGCCAGTGGAGACCCAGTACTTC. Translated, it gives CASSPLAGGPVETQYF.

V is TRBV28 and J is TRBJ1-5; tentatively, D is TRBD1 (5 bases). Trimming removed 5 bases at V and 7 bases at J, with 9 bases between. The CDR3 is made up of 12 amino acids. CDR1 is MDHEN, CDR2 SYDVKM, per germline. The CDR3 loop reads CASSLREQPQHF. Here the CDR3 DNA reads TGTGCCAGCAGTCTCAGGGAACAGCCCCAGCATTTT.

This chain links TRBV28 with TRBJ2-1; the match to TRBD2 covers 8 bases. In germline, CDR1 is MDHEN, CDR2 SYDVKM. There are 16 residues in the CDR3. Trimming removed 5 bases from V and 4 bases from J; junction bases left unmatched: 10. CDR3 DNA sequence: TGTGCCAGCAGTCCCCAGGGAGCGGGAGAGTACAATGAGCAGTTCTTC. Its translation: CASSPQGAGEYNEQFF.

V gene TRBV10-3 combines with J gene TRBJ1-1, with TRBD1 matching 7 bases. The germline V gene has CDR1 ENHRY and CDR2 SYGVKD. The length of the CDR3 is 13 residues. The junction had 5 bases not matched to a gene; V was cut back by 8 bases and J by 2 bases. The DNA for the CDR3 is TGTGCCATCCTGGGGACAGTTAACACTGAAGCTTTCTTT. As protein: CAILGTVNTEAFF.

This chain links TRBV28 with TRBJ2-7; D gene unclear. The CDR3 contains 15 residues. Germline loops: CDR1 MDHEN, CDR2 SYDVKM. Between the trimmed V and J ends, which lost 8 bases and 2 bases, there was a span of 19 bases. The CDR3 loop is CASLPWASSTYEQYF. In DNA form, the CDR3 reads TGTGCCAGCCTACCCTGGGCATCGAGTACCTACGAGCAGTACTTC.

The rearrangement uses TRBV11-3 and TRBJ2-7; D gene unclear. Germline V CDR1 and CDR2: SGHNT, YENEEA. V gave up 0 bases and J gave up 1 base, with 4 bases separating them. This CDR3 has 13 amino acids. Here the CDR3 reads CASSLDPSYEQYF. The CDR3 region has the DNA TGTGCCAGCAGCTTAGATCCTTCCTACGAGCAGTACTTC.

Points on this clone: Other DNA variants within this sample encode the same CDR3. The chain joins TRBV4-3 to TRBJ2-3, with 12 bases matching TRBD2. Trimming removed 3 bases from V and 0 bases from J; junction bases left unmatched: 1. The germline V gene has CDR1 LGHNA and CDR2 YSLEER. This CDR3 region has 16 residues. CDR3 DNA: TGCGCCAGCAGCCAGCTAGCGGGGGGGAGCACAGATACGCAGTATTTT. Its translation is CASSQLAGGSTDTQYF.

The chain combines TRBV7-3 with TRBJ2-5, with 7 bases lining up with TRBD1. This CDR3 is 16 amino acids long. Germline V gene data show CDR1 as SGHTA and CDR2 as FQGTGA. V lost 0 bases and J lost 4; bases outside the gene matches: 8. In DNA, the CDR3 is TGTGCCAGCAGCTTAACCCCAGACAGGGTAGGAGAGACCCAGTACTTC. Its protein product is CASSLTPDRVGETQYF.

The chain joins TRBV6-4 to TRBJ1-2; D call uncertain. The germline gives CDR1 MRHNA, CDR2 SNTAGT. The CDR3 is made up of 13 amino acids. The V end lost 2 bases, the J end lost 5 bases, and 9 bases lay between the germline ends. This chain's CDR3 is CASSDTGFYGYTF. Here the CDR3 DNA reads TGTGCCAGCAGTGACACGGGTTTTTATGGCTACACCTTC.

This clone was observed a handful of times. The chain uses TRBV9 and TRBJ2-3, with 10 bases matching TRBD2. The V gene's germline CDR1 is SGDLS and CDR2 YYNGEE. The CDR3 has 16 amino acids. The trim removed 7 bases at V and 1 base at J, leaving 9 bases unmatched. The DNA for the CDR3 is TGTGCCAGCGGGAGCGGGGGGGTCTACCGCACAGATACGCAGTATTTT. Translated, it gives CASGSGGVYRTDTQYF.

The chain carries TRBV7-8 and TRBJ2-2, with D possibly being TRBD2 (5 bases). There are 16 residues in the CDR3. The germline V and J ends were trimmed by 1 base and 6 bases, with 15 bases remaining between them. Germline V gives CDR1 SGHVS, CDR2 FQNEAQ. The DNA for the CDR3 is TGTGCCAGCAGCTTAGAATTGGGTTGGCGGGCCGGGGAGCTGTTTTTT. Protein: CASSLELGWRAGELFF.

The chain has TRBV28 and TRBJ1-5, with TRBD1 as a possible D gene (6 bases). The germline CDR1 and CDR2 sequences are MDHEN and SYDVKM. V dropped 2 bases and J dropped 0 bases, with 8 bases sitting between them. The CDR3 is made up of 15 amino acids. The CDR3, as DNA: TGTGCCAGCAGTTTAGGGGGGGCTAGCAATCAGCCCCAGCATTTT. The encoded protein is CASSLGGASNQPQHF. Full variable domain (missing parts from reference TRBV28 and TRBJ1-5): DVKVTQSSRYLVKRTGEKVFLECVQDMDHENMFWYRQDPGLGLRLIYFSYDVKMKEKGDIPEGYSVSREKKERFSLILESASTNQTSMYLCASSLGGASNQPQHFGDGTRLSIL.

The DNA for the CDR3 is TGCGCCAGCAGCCATCTGCGGACTAGCGGGGGGGCAGATACGCAGTATTTT. It encodes CASSHLRTSGGADTQYF. This chain uses TRBV4-1 with TRBJ2-3, with 15 bases aligning to TRBD2. Germline CDR1 and CDR2: MGHRA and YSYEKL. The V segment lost 3 bases and the J segment 4 bases; nucleotides outside the gene matches: 5. The CDR3 spans 17 residues.

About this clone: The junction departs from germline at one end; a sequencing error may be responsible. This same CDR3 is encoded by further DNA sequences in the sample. Here the CDR3 reads CASSRTTGLQPQHF. The CDR3, as DNA: TGTGCCAGCAGCCGAACGACAGGGTTGCAGCCCCAGCATTTT. V gene TRBV4-1 combines with J gene TRBJ1-5; 7 bases are a match to TRBD1. The CDR3 sequence is 14 residues long. Germline V gives CDR1 MGHRA, CDR2 YSYEKL.

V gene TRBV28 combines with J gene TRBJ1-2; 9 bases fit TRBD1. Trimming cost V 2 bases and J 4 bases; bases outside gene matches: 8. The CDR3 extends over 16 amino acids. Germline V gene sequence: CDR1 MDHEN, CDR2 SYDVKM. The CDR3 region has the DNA TGTGCCAGCAGTTTAAGGGGACAGGGTATGGTCTATGGCTACACCTTC. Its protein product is CASSLRGQGMVYGYTF.

The CDR3 loop is CASSSSLAGATDTQYF. The CDR3 DNA sequence: TGTGCCAGCAGCTCCTCCCTAGCGGGGGCCACAGATACGCAGTATTTT. The J gene is TRBJ2-3, the V gene TRBV7-2; TRBD2 matches at 10 bases. The CDR3 runs 16 residues. Germline V gene sequence: CDR1 SGHTA, CDR2 FQGNSA. V gave up 4 bases and J gave up 2 bases; unmatched junction bases: 6.

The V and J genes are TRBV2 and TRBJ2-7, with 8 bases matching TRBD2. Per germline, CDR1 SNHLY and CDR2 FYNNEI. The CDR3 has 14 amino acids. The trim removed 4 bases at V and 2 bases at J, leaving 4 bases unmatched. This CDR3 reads CASSVGLGPYEQYF. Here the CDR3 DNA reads TGTGCCAGCAGTGTGGGACTAGGACCCTACGAGCAGTACTTC. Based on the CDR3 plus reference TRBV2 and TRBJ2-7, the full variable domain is EPEVTQTPSHQVTQMGQEVILRCVPISNHLYFYWYRQILGQKVEFLVSFYNNEISEKSEIFDDQFSVERPDGSNFTLKIRSTKLEDSAMYFCASSVGLGPYEQYFGPGTRLTVT.

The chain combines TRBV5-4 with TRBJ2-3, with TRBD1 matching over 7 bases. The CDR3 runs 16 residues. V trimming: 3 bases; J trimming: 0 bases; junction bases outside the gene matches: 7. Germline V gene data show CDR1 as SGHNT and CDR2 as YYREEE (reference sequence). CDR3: CASSSKGQPSTDTQYF. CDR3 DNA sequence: TGTGCCAGCAGCTCGAAGGGACAGCCTAGCACAGATACGCAGTATTTT. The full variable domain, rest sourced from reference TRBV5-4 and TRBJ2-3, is ETGVTQSPTHLIKTRGQQVTLRCSSQSGHNTVSWYQQALGQGPQFIFQYYREEENGRGNFPPRFSGLQFPNYSSELNVNALELDDSALYLCASSSKGQPSTDTQYFGPGTRLTVL.